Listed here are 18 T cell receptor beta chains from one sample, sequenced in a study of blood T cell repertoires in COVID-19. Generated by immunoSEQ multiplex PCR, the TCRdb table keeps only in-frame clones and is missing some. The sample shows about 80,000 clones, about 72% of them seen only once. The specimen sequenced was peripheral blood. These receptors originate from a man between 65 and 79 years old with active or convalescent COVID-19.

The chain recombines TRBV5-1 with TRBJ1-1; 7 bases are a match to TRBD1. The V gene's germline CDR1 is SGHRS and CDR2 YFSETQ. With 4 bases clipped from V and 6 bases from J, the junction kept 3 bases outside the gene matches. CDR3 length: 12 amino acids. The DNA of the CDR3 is TGCGCCAGCAGCGACACAGGGGCTGAAGCTTTCTTT. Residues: CASSDTGAEAFF. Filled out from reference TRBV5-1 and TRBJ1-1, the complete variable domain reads KAGVTQTPRYLIKTRGQQVTLSCSPISGHRSVSWYQQTPGQGLQFLFEYFSETQRNKGNFPGRFSGRQFSNSRSEMNVSTLELGDSALYLCASSDTGAEAFFGQGTRLTVV.

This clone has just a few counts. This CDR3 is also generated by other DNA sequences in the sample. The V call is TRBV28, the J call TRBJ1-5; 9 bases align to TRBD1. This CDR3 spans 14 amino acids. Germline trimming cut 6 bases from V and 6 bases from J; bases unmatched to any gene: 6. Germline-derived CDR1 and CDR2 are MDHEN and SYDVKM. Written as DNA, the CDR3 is TGTGCCAGCAGCCGGACAGGGGTCAGTCAGCCCCAGCATTTT. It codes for CASSRTGVSQPQHF. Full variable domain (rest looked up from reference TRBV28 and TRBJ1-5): DVKVTQSSRYLVKRTGEKVFLECVQDMDHENMFWYRQDPGLGLRLIYFSYDVKMKEKGDIPEGYSVSREKKERFSLILESASTNQTSMYLCASSRTGVSQPQHFGDGTRLSIL.

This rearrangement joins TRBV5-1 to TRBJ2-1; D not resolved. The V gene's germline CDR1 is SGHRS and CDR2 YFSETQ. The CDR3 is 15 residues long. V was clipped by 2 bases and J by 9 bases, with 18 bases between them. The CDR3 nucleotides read TGCGCCAGCAGCTTCTCCTACCCTATCTCGGGTGAGCAGTTCTTC. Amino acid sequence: CASSFSYPISGEQFF. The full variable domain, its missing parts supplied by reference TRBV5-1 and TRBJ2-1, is KAGVTQTPRYLIKTRGQQVTLSCSPISGHRSVSWYQQTPGQGLQFLFEYFSETQRNKGNFPGRFSGRQFSNSRSEMNVSTLELGDSALYLCASSFSYPISGEQFFGPGTRLTVL.

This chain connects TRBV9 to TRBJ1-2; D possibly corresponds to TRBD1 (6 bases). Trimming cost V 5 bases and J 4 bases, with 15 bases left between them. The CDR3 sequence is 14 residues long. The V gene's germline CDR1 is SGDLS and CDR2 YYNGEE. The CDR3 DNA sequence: TGTGCCAGCAGTCGGGAGGAGGGGGTCTATGGCTACACCTTC. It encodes CASSREEGVYGYTF.

CDR3 protein: CASSEEDRSEAFF. The CDR3 DNA reads TGTGCCAGCAGCGAAGAGGACAGGTCTGAAGCTTTCTTT. The chain has TRBV9 and TRBJ1-1; 7 bases agree with TRBD1. CDR3 length equals 13 residues. CDR1 SGDLS and CDR2 YYNGEE come from the germline V gene. The V segment lost 3 bases and the J segment 6 bases; nucleotides outside the gene matches: 5.

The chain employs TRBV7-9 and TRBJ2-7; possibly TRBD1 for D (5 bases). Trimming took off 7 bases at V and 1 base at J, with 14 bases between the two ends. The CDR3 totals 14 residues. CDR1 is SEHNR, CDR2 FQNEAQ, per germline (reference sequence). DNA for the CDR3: TGTGCCAGCACCACCCCGACAGAATCCTACGAGCAGTACTTC. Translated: CASTTPTESYEQYF.

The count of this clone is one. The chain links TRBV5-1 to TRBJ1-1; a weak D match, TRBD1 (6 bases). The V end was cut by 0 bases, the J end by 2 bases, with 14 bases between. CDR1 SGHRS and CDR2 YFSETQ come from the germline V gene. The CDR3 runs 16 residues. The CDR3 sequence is CASSLEGGRINTEAFF. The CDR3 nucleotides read TGCGCCAGCAGCTTGGAGGGGGGGCGGATAAACACTGAAGCTTTCTTT. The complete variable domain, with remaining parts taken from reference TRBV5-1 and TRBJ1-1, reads KAGVTQTPRYLIKTRGQQVTLSCSPISGHRSVSWYQQTPGQGLQFLFEYFSETQRNKGNFPGRFSGRQFSNSRSEMNVSTLELGDSALYLCASSLEGGRINTEAFFGQGTRLTVV.

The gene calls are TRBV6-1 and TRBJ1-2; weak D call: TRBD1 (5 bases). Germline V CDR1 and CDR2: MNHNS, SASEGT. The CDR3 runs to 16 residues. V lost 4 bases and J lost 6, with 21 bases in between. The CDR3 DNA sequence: TGTGCCAGCAGTGGTTTGATAGTTCCCAGGGCGGATGGCTACACCTTC. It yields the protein CASSGLIVPRADGYTF.

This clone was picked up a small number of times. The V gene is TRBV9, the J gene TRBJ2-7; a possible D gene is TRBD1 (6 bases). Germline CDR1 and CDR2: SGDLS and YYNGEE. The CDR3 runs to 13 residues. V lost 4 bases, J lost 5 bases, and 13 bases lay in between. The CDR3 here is CASSNHRENEQYF. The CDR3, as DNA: TGTGCCAGCAGCAATCACAGGGAAAACGAGCAGTACTTC.

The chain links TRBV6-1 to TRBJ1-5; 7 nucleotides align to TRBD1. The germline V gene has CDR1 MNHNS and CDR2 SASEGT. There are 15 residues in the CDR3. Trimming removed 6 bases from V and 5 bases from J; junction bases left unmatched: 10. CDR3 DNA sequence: TGTGCCAGCAGCGACAGGGAGGTAACGGATCAGCCCCAGCATTTT. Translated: CASSDREVTDQPQHF.

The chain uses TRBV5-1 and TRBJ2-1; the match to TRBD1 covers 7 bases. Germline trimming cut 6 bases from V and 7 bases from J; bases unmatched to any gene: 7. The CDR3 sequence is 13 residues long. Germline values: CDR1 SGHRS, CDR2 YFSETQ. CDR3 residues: CASTQRQGNEQFF. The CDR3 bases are TGCGCCAGCACCCAAAGACAGGGAAATGAGCAGTTCTTC. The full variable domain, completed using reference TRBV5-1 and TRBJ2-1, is KAGVTQTPRYLIKTRGQQVTLSCSPISGHRSVSWYQQTPGQGLQFLFEYFSETQRNKGNFPGRFSGRQFSNSRSEMNVSTLELGDSALYLCASTQRQGNEQFFGPGTRLTVL.

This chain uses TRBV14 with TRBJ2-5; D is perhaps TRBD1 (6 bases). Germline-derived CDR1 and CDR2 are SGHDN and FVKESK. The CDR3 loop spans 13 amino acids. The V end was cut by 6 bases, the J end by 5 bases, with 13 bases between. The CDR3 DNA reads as TGTGCCAGCAGACTAAACAGGGCGGAGACCCAGTACTTC. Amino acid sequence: CASRLNRAETQYF.

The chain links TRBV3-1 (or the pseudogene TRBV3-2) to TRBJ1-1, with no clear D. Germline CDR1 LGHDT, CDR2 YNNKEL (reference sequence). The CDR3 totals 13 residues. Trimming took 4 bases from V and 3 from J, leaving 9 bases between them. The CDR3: CASSLNRDTEAFF. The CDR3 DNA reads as TGTGCCAGCAGCCTAAACCGGGACACTGAAGCTTTCTTT.

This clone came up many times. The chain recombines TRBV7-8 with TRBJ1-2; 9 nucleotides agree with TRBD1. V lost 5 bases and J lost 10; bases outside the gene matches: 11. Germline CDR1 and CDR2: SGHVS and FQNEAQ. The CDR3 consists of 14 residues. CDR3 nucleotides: TGTGCCAGCAGCCCCCGCAAACAGGGGGCTGCCTACACCTTC. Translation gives CASSPRKQGAAYTF. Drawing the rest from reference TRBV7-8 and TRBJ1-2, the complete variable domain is GAGVSQSPRYKVAKRGQDVALRCDPISGHVSLFWYQQALGQGPEFLTYFQNEAQLDKSGLPSDRFFAERPEGSVSTLKIQRTQQEDSAVYLCASSPRKQGAAYTFGSGTRLTVV.

The CDR3 DNA sequence: TGTGCCAGCATCCAAGGTGGGGGGACCTACAATGAGCAGTTCTTC. This encodes CASIQGGGTYNEQFF. This chain links TRBV28 with TRBJ2-1; perhaps TRBD2 as D (6 bases). Germline V gene data show CDR1 as MDHEN and CDR2 as SYDVKM. This CDR3 has 15 residues. Trimming left V 7 bases short and J 2 bases short, with 15 bases between.

The CDR3 loop reads CASSQGANGGPTDTQYF. The CDR3 nucleotides read TGTGCCAGCAGCCAAGGGGCGAACGGGGGTCCCACAGATACGCAGTATTTT. The gene calls are TRBV3-1 (or the pseudogene TRBV3-2) and TRBJ2-3; maybe TRBD2 (6 bases). CDR3 length: 17 residues. Trimming removed 1 base at V and 2 bases at J, with 16 bases between. Germline V lookup: CDR1 LGHDT, CDR2 YNNKEL (reference sequence).

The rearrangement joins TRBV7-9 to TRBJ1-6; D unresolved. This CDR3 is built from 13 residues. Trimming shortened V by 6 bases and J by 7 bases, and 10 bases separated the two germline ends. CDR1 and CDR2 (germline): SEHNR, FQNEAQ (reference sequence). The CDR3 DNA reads TGTGCCAGCAGTCAACAGAGCAATTCACCCCTCCACTTT. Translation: CASSQQSNSPLHF.

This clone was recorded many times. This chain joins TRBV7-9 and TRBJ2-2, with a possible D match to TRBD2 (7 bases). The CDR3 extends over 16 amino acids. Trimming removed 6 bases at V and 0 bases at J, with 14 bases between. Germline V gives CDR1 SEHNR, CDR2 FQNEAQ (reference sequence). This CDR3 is CASSPRGAPNTGELFF. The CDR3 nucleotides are TGTGCCAGCAGTCCCCGGGGGGCCCCGAACACCGGGGAGCTGTTTTTT.